This T cell receptor (beta chain) was recorded in a study of blood T cell repertoires in COVID-19. Germline loops: CDR1 SQVTM, CDR2 ANQGSEA. The trim removed 5 bases at V and 9 bases at J, leaving 9 bases unmatched. The CDR3 runs to 13 residues. Only in-frame clones appear in the TCRdb table, and some are missing; sequencing was by immunoSEQ multiplex PCR. The sample includes about 71,000 clones, roughly 90% seen only once; the top ten take less than 2.5%. Sequencing used peripheral blood. V gene TRBV29-1 combines with J gene TRBJ2-3, with 9 bases fitting TRBD1. This sequence was found in a man younger than 45 with acute or convalescent COVID-19. The CDR3 reads CSVQVQGAKTQYF. CDR3 DNA: TGCAGCGTTCAAGTACAGGGGGCTAAAACGCAGTATTTT.